This TCR beta chain appears in the sequencing data of a study of STAT5B mutations in CD4+ large granular lymphocyte leukemia. Of note for this clone: The target antigen is unknown.

Study-wide results and limits: CD4-sorted patient repertoires seemed more clonal than healthy CD4+ repertoires. Data were not HLA-matched across samples.

Only in-frame clones appear in the TCRdb table, and some are missing; sequencing was by immunoSEQ multiplex PCR. The repertoire has 32,000 or so clones, nearly 90% of them found once; the top ten carry 3.4%. Trimming stripped 4 bases from V and 5 bases from J, with 12 bases between. CDR1 and CDR2 from the germline V gene are SGHAT and FQDESV (reference sequence). This CDR3 spans 14 amino acids. The sample comprised CD4+ T cells from blood buffy coats. The TCR sequence derives from a human donor in good health. V usage is TRBV11-1 and J usage is TRBJ2-4; D call uncertain. CDR3 sequence reads: CASSSPLKENIQYF. The CDR3, as DNA: TGTGCCAGCAGCTCCCCCCTCAAGGAAAACATTCAGTACTTC.